Each of the 17 T cell receptor beta chains below was sequenced from the same sample in a study of CD8 T cells in Susac syndrome. Random hexamers primed reverse transcription of about 0.5 to 1 ug RNA. A single record per CDR3 protein comes from TCRdb applying MiXCR to the immunoSEQ multiplex PCR reads. The sample records around 230,000 distinct CDR3 sequences, about 95% being singletons. The sequencing sample was made of CD4+ T cells from PBMCs. The receptors shown here come from a human donor with Susac syndrome.

The chain employs TRBV29-1 and TRBJ2-3; 8 bases match TRBD2. Trimming removed 7 bases from V and 2 bases from J; junction bases left unmatched: 8. In germline, CDR1 is SQVTM, CDR2 ANQGSEA. The CDR3 has 14 residues. As DNA, the CDR3 is TGCAGCGCTGTAATAGCGGGACTCACAGATACGCAGTATTTT. This codes for CSAVIAGLTDTQYF.

The chain employs TRBV29-1 and TRBJ2-2; perhaps D is TRBD1 or TRBD2 (5 bases each). This CDR3 is 14 amino acids long. Per the germline V gene, CDR1 is SQVTM and CDR2 is ANQGSEA. As DNA, the CDR3 is TGCAGTGCGAACGGGGCCGTTAACACCGGGGAGCTGTTTTTT. Translation gives CSANGAVNTGELFF.

The chain uses TRBV7-2 and TRBJ2-1; the match to TRBD2 covers 7 bases. The V gene end was trimmed by 4 bases and the J gene end by 1 base; junction bases not matched to a gene: 7. Germline values: CDR1 SGHTA, CDR2 FQGNSA. The CDR3 totals 16 residues. The CDR3 DNA reads as TGTGCCAGCAGCTCCTGGGGGGGAAGGTCCTACAATGAGCAGTTCTTC. This codes for CASSSWGGRSYNEQFF.

This clonotype has just a few counts. The chain recombines TRBV25-1 with TRBJ1-2; D remains unclear. The V and J ends lost 7 bases and 2 bases respectively, with 5 bases between them. CDR1 MGHDK and CDR2 SYGVNS come from the germline V gene. This CDR3 comprises 11 residues. The CDR3 nucleotides are TGTGCCAGCACCGGAAACTATGGCTACACCTTC. Protein sequence: CASTGNYGYTF.

The chain links TRBV11-3 to TRBJ2-5, with 9 bases that match TRBD1. V was pared by 5 bases and J by 5 bases, with 9 bases of the junction left unmatched. The CDR3 is made up of 15 amino acids. Per the germline V gene, CDR1 is SGHNT and CDR2 is YENEEA. The CDR3 coding sequence is TGTGCCAGCAGCCCCGGGACAGGGAAGTGGGAGACCCAGTACTTC. It specifies CASSPGTGKWETQYF.

The chain couples TRBV20-1 to TRBJ2-5, with 8 bases matching TRBD2. The CDR3 is 18 amino acids. The J segment lost 3 bases and the V segment lost 0 bases, leaving 15 bases of the junction unmatched. CDR1 and CDR2 (germline): DFQATT, SNEGSKA (reference sequence). The CDR3 here is CSARDRITSGRGEETQYF. The CDR3 DNA is TGCAGTGCTAGAGATAGGATAACGAGCGGGAGAGGGGAAGAGACCCAGTACTTC.

The chain uses TRBV18 and TRBJ2-7, with 8 bases that match TRBD2. Germline CDR1 KGHSH, CDR2 LQKENI. The V gene end was trimmed by 2 bases and the J gene end by 5 bases; junction bases not matched to a gene: 5. The CDR3 sequence is 14 residues long. Written as DNA, the CDR3 is TGTGCCAGCTCACCAGGCGGGAGGTTCAACGAGCAGTACTTC. Its translation is CASSPGGRFNEQYF.

The V call is TRBV11-2, the J call TRBJ2-5; D is unresolved. Germline V CDR1 and CDR2: SGHAT, FQNNGV. Trimming shortened V by 4 bases and J by 4 bases, and 7 bases separated the two germline ends. This CDR3 contains 12 residues. The CDR3 protein is CASSSRRETQYF. The CDR3 DNA reads as TGTGCCAGCAGCTCCCGAAGAGAGACCCAGTACTTC.

The CDR3 coding sequence is TGCAGCGTCGTGGGATTTACGATGAGTAGTGAGCAGTTCTTC. This encodes CSVVGFTMSSEQFF. The chain carries TRBV29-1 and TRBJ2-1; D is uncertain. Trimming stripped 6 bases from V and 9 bases from J, with 21 bases between. The CDR3 runs to 14 residues. Per germline, CDR1 SQVTM and CDR2 ANQGSEA.

The chain has TRBV10-3 and TRBJ2-3; 8 bases match TRBD2. Per germline, CDR1 ENHRY and CDR2 SYGVKD. There are 15 residues in the CDR3. V lost 6 bases and J lost 2; bases outside the gene matches: 7. The chain's CDR3 is CAIRMVAGFTDTQYF. CDR3 in DNA: TGTGCCATCAGGATGGTAGCGGGATTCACAGATACGCAGTATTTT.

The chain uses TRBV11-2 and TRBJ2-7, with D uncertain. Germline V lookup: CDR1 SGHAT, CDR2 FQNNGV. This CDR3 contains 13 residues. V lost 3 bases and J 0 bases, leaving 6 bases between the germline ends. The CDR3 loop reads CASSFLSSYEQYF. CDR3 bases: TGTGCCAGCAGCTTTTTAAGCTCCTACGAGCAGTACTTC.

V and J are TRBV5-4 and TRBJ2-1; D might be TRBD1 (6 bases). The V and J ends lost 4 bases and 4 bases respectively, with 15 bases between them. The CDR3 is 15 amino acids. Germline V lookup: CDR1 SGHNT, CDR2 YYREEE (reference sequence). CDR3 sequence: CASSPAGTRYNEQFF. For the CDR3, the DNA is TGTGCCAGCAGCCCGGCTGGGACAAGGTACAATGAGCAGTTCTTC.

Here the CDR3 reads CSAISSSGLPSGRPFYNEQFF. DNA for the CDR3: TGCAGTGCCATATCTTCAAGTGGTCTGCCTAGCGGGAGGCCCTTTTACAATGAGCAGTTCTTC. V is TRBV20-1 and J is TRBJ2-1; 11 bases are a match to TRBD2. This CDR3 region has 21 residues. The germline gives CDR1 DFQATT, CDR2 SNEGSKA (reference sequence). Trimming cost V 6 bases and J 4 bases; bases outside gene matches: 26.

The chain employs TRBV6-5 and TRBJ1-2; 9 bases map to TRBD1. The CDR3 length is 16 residues. The J segment lost 4 bases and the V segment lost 2 bases, leaving 8 bases of the junction unmatched. Germline assignment: CDR1 MNHEY and CDR2 SVGAGI. The CDR3, as DNA: TGTGCCAGCAGTTACCGGCGAACAGGGGGCTCCTATGGCTACACCTTC. This sequence encodes CASSYRRTGGSYGYTF.

The rearrangement joins TRBV20-1 to TRBJ2-1; a possible D gene is TRBD2 (5 bases). The germline gives CDR1 DFQATT, CDR2 SNEGSKA (reference sequence). Trimming shortened V by 6 bases and J by 4 bases, and 16 bases separated the two germline ends. This CDR3 has 14 residues. CDR3 amino acids: CSAERGGIYNEQFF. The CDR3 coding sequence is TGCAGTGCCGAACGAGGAGGAATTTACAATGAGCAGTTCTTC.

This clonotype occurred once. The genes are TRBV20-1 and TRBJ2-7, with 14 bases that match TRBD2. CDR1 is DFQATT, CDR2 SNEGSKA, per germline (reference sequence). J lost 0 bases, V lost 3 bases, and 10 bases had no gene match. CDR3 length: 18 amino acids. The CDR3 sequence: CSASRGGLAGGRSYEQYF. The CDR3 DNA reads as TGCAGTGCTAGTAGGGGAGGACTAGCGGGAGGCCGCTCCTACGAGCAGTACTTC.

In its sample, this clonotype was seen once. The chain uses TRBV23-1 and TRBJ1-1, with 9 bases that match TRBD1. TRBV23-1 is treated as an ORF (open reading frame) with a function not yet certain. The CDR3 runs 15 residues. The V and J ends lost 7 bases and 3 bases, in that order; junction bases with no gene match: 9. The CDR3, as DNA: TGCGCCAGCACCCGAAACAGGGGGCAGGACACTGAAGCTTTCTTT. It translates to CASTRNRGQDTEAFF.